This TCR beta chain was sequenced in a study of radiotherapy plus CTLA-4 blockade in lung cancer. Study results and caveats: Clones derived from tumor TCRs expanded in blood after radiotherapy plus ipilimumab. How blood T cell clones changed early, along with interferon-beta, reportedly forecast response best.

Trimming pared 4 bases from V and 4 bases from J, leaving 14 bases between. Germline V gene sequence: CDR1 SGHRS, CDR2 YFSETQ. CDR3 length: 15 residues. A word on this clone: The antigen is unknown.

Some clones are missing from TCRdb's copy, which holds only in-frame ones; the method was immunoSEQ multiplex PCR. The repertoire has 130,000 or so clones, around 90% of them found once; the top ten carry approximately 6.6%. Each patient with chemo-refractory metastatic non-small-cell lung cancer was treated with focal radiation plus CTLA-4 blockade using ipilimumab. This chain uses TRBV5-1 with TRBJ1-4; D uncertain. The receptor was isolated from a human donor with non-small cell lung cancer that progressed on radiotherapy plus ipilimumab. The sample consisted of peripheral blood, taken from a patient treated with radiotherapy plus ipilimumab. DNA of the CDR3: TGCGCCAGCAGCAACGCGGCTACCTTTAATGAAAAACTGTTTTTT. Encoded protein: CASSNAATFNEKLFF.